Below are 22 T cell receptor beta chains sequenced from a single sample in a study of blood T cell repertoires in COVID-19. The method was immunoSEQ multiplex PCR; TCRdb's version includes in-frame clones alone and lacks a portion of them. The table lists about 120,000 clones, about 80% of them singletons. The source material was peripheral blood. The source is a human donor in a cohort sampled during active COVID-19.

The genes are TRBV7-6 and TRBJ2-2, with TRBD2 matching 11 bases. The CDR3 is made up of 16 amino acids. V was pared by 5 bases and J by 4 bases, with 6 bases of the junction left unmatched. Germline assignment: CDR1 SGHVS and CDR2 FNYEAQ. Here the CDR3 reads CASSRSGRVPTGELFF. CDR3 sequence (DNA): TGTGCCAGCAGCCGTAGCGGGAGGGTCCCCACCGGGGAGCTGTTTTTT.

The chain joins TRBV18 to TRBJ2-1; a possible D gene is TRBD2 (6 bases). CDR1 is KGHSH, CDR2 LQKENI, per germline. V was cut by 1 base and J by 10 bases, with 17 bases left in between. The CDR3 is 15 residues long. CDR3 region: CASSPQTGGWSEQFF. The CDR3 coding sequence is TGTGCCAGCTCACCACAGACTGGGGGGTGGAGCGAGCAGTTCTTC. Full variable domain (remainder filled in from reference TRBV18 and TRBJ2-1): NAGVMQNPRHLVRRRGQEARLRCSPMKGHSHVYWYRQLPEEGLKFMVYLQKENIIDESGMPKERFSAEFPKEGPSILRIQQVVRGDSAAYFCASSPQTGGWSEQFFGPGTRLTVL.

The chain combines TRBV19 with TRBJ1-4, with D perhaps TRBD1 (6 bases). Trimming took off 9 bases at V and 8 bases at J, with 22 bases between the two ends. Germline CDR1 LNHDA, CDR2 SQIVND (reference sequence). The length of the CDR3 is 15 residues. The CDR3 DNA is TGTGCCAGCCTTCAAACGACAGGTTCGAAAGAAAAACTGTTTTTT. This gives the protein CASLQTTGSKEKLFF.

The chain uses TRBV11-2 and TRBJ2-2; tentatively, D is TRBD1 (5 bases). Germline V gene lookup returns CDR1 SGHAT and CDR2 FQNNGV. V shed 4 bases and J shed 7 bases, with 7 bases lying between them. The CDR3 runs 12 residues. CDR3 in amino acids: CASSWTLGELFF. The CDR3 DNA reads as TGTGCCAGCAGCTGGACACTCGGGGAGCTGTTTTTT.

The chain has TRBV7-3 and TRBJ1-2; 8 bases match TRBD1. In germline, CDR1 is SGHTA, CDR2 FQGTGA. V lost 5 bases and J lost 4; bases outside the gene matches: 9. The CDR3 has 15 amino acids. CDR3 sequence reads: CASSPGTGSFYGYTF. The CDR3 nucleotides are TGTGCCAGCAGCCCAGGGACAGGATCTTTCTATGGCTACACCTTC.

The CDR3 region is CASSSGLAGGPGQETQYF. Written as DNA, the CDR3 is TGTGCCAGCAGTTCGGGACTAGCGGGAGGGCCAGGTCAAGAGACCCAGTACTTC. The chain links TRBV7-2 to TRBJ2-5, with TRBD2 matching 16 bases. Trimming took 6 bases from V and 2 from J; bases not matched to a gene: 9. Germline V CDR1 and CDR2: SGHTA, FQGNSA. CDR3 length: 18 residues.

V is TRBV6-1 and J is TRBJ2-1, with 12 bases that match TRBD2. This CDR3 comprises 16 residues. Germline V lookup: CDR1 MNHNS, CDR2 SASEGT. The V segment lost 4 bases and the J segment 4 bases; nucleotides outside the gene matches: 5. In nucleotides, the CDR3 is TGTGCCAGCAGTGCCCTAGCGGGAGGGCCATACAATGAGCAGTTCTTC. Its protein is CASSALAGGPYNEQFF.

The chain joins TRBV3-1 (or the pseudogene TRBV3-2) to TRBJ1-1, with D hard to call. The V gene lost 4 bases and the J gene lost 3 bases, with 15 bases spanning the gap. The CDR3 extends over 15 amino acids. The V gene's germline CDR1 is LGHDT and CDR2 YNNKEL (reference sequence). Written as DNA, the CDR3 is TGTGCCAGCAGCCCTACTCGAAGCAGGTACACTGAAGCTTTCTTT. Protein product: CASSPTRSRYTEAFF.

This clone appeared a few times. This rearrangement joins TRBV28 to TRBJ1-1; D is uncertain. Trimming cost V 6 bases and J 1 base, with 6 bases left between them. This CDR3 spans 12 amino acids. Germline CDR1 and CDR2: MDHEN and SYDVKM. CDR3 residues: CASSSGNTEAFF. The CDR3 DNA sequence: TGTGCCAGCAGCAGTGGGAACACTGAAGCTTTCTTT.

As regards this clone: In the same sample, other DNA sequences code for this CDR3. The chain has TRBV18 and TRBJ1-5; TRBD1 might be the D (5 bases). CDR1 and CDR2 (germline): KGHSH, LQKENI. Deletions cut 3 bases from V and 6 bases from J, with 12 bases between. The CDR3 spans 14 residues. Here the CDR3 reads CASSPGQGGQPQHF. The CDR3 nucleotides read TGTGCCAGCTCACCTGGCCAGGGAGGTCAGCCCCAGCATTTT.

The V call is TRBV10-3, the J call TRBJ1-1, with unresolved D. CDR1 is ENHRY, CDR2 SYGVKD, per germline. CDR3 length: 15 amino acids. V dropped 4 bases and J dropped 0 bases, with 12 bases sitting between them. The CDR3 protein is CAISGSLTVNTEAFF. CDR3 bases: TGTGCCATCAGTGGGAGCTTGACGGTGAACACTGAAGCTTTCTTT.

This clone has only one observation. This chain joins TRBV30 and TRBJ1-1; tentatively, D is TRBD1 (6 bases). The CDR3 spans 13 residues. Germline V CDR1 and CDR2: GTSNPN, SVGIG (reference sequence). V was cut by 5 bases and J by 2 bases, with 12 bases left in between. The CDR3 reads CAWGDRRNTEAFF. CDR3 DNA: TGTGCCTGGGGCGACAGGAGAAACACTGAAGCTTTCTTT.

This chain links TRBV2 with TRBJ1-1, with 7 bases aligning to TRBD1. The CDR3 sequence is 14 residues long. Germline values: CDR1 SNHLY, CDR2 FYNNEI. The V segment lost 5 bases and the J segment 4 bases; nucleotides outside the gene matches: 7. The CDR3 loop reads CASSFDREGTEAFF. The CDR3 bases are TGTGCCAGCAGTTTTGACAGGGAAGGCACTGAAGCTTTCTTT.

The chain employs TRBV3-1 (or the pseudogene TRBV3-2) and TRBJ1-1, with D unresolved. V was cut by 1 base and J by 5 bases, with 8 bases left in between. The CDR3 totals 13 residues. Per germline, CDR1 LGHDT and CDR2 YNNKEL (reference sequence). The CDR3 DNA follows: TGTGCCAGCAGCCAAGCGCAGAATACTGAAGCTTTCTTT. Translating gives CASSQAQNTEAFF.

The chain has TRBV5-1 and TRBJ2-7, with 7 bases fitting TRBD1. The CDR3 is 14 residues long. With 2 bases clipped from V and 7 bases from J, the junction kept 9 bases outside the gene matches. Looked up from germline, CDR1 is SGHRS and CDR2 is YFSETQ. The CDR3 bases are TGCGCCAGCAGCTTCGGACAGGTACCGGGGGAGCAGTACTTC. Protein: CASSFGQVPGEQYF.

The sample holds a few counts of this clone. The gene calls are TRBV19 and TRBJ1-1, with TRBD1 matching 8 bases. This CDR3 contains 16 residues. CDR1 is LNHDA, CDR2 SQIVND, per germline (reference sequence). V lost 3 bases to trimming and J lost 3 bases; unmatched junction nucleotides: 9. CDR3 loop: CASSIIQGAVDTEAFF. In DNA, the CDR3 is TGTGCCAGTAGTATTATCCAGGGGGCTGTGGACACTGAAGCTTTCTTT.

The chain links TRBV7-2 to TRBJ1-2, with D unresolved. Between the trimmed V and J ends, which lost 5 bases and 2 bases, there was a span of 9 bases. Germline-derived CDR1 and CDR2 are SGHTA and FQGNSA. CDR3 length: 13 amino acids. The CDR3 coding sequence is TGTGCCAGCAGCCGCGTCGGGAACTATGGCTACACCTTC. It encodes CASSRVGNYGYTF.

This sequence joins TRBV9 and TRBJ1-1; no firm D call. Germline V gene sequence: CDR1 SGDLS, CDR2 YYNGEE. V was cut by 2 bases and J by 5 bases, with 13 bases left in between. The CDR3 totals 14 residues. CDR3 bases: TGTGCCAGCAGCGTGGAGCCGGGGAGGACTGAAGCTTTCTTT. This encodes CASSVEPGRTEAFF.

This chain links TRBV28 with TRBJ1-5; 12 nucleotides match TRBD1. Unmatched junction bases numbered 8, after V lost 5 bases and J lost 9 bases. Germline V lookup: CDR1 MDHEN, CDR2 SYDVKM. The CDR3 runs 15 residues. The CDR3 protein is CASSGTGGGSRPQHF. CDR3 DNA: TGTGCCAGCAGTGGGACAGGGGGCGGAAGTCGGCCCCAGCATTTT.

This chain connects TRBV11-3 to TRBJ2-1; TRBD2 might be the D (6 bases). Looked up from germline, CDR1 is SGHNT and CDR2 is YENEEA. The CDR3 is 14 residues long. V lost 5 bases to trimming and J lost 13 bases, with 21 bases between them. This CDR3 reads CASSETPTGGTQFF. The CDR3 DNA sequence: TGTGCCAGCAGCGAGACCCCGACCGGGGGAACTCAGTTCTTC.

A few counts support this clone. This sequence joins TRBV28 and TRBJ1-5; D remains ambiguous. The ends were cut back, 7 bases at V and 2 bases at J, with 15 bases in the middle. In germline, CDR1 is MDHEN, CDR2 SYDVKM. The CDR3 consists of 15 residues. Here the CDR3 DNA reads TGTGCCAGCAACGAGAACGGGAGAGGCAATCAGCCCCAGCATTTT. Encoded protein: CASNENGRGNQPQHF.

The chain links TRBV2 to TRBJ1-5; perhaps TRBD1 as D (5 bases). This CDR3 contains 13 residues. Germline CDR1 reads SNHLY; CDR2 reads FYNNEI. V was cut by 4 bases and J by 5 bases, with 9 bases left in between. CDR3 residues: CASSGGRDQPQHF. CDR3 in DNA: TGTGCCAGCAGTGGGGGCAGAGATCAGCCCCAGCATTTT.